These 21 T cell receptor beta chains originate from one sample sequenced in a study of cytomegalovirus exposure and HLA in healthy donors. Researchers ran the PCR with 60 Vbeta and 13 Jbeta primers. Using immunoSEQ multiplex PCR, the repertoire was profiled, and TCRdb retains in-frame clones only, with some absent. The repertoire holds roughly 160,000 clones, with 70% to 80% as singletons. The source material was PBMCs. All receptors come from a man aged 55 to 69 in good health and CMV-seronegative.

The chain joins TRBV27 to TRBJ2-7, with 9 bases that match TRBD2. This CDR3 region has 15 residues. Germline V gene data show CDR1 as MNHEY and CDR2 as SMNVEV (reference sequence). V shed 7 bases, J shed 4 bases, and the junction held 11 bases outside the gene matches. The CDR3 loop is CASTSSPRGGYEQYF. CDR3 bases: TGTGCCAGCACATCGTCACCGCGGGGGGGGTACGAGCAGTACTTC.

The chain combines TRBV6-1 with TRBJ2-7; TRBD2 is a possible D gene (6 bases). This CDR3 is 18 amino acids long. CDR1 is MNHNS, CDR2 SASEGT, per germline. Trimming removed 2 bases from V and 0 bases from J, with 20 bases in between. CDR3 nucleotides: TGTGCCAGCAGTGAATCCCCTTTGGTTGCGGGAAGCTCCTACGAGCAGTACTTC. Amino acids: CASSESPLVAGSSYEQYF.

V and J are TRBV4-3 and TRBJ2-1; no definite D call. Deletions cut 1 base from V and 0 bases from J, with 10 bases between. The CDR3 totals 16 residues. Germline V gene data show CDR1 as LGHNA and CDR2 as YSLEER. CDR3 amino acids: CASSQGTVSSYNEQFF. The CDR3 DNA follows: TGCGCCAGCAGCCAAGGTACGGTCTCCTCCTACAATGAGCAGTTCTTC.

Comment on this clone: At the DNA level, this CDR3 is encoded by other sequences in the same sample as well. The chain joins TRBV6-5 to TRBJ2-7; TRBD1 agrees at 12 bases. The CDR3 is 15 amino acids. The germline gives CDR1 MNHEY, CDR2 SVGAGI. V was pared by 0 bases and J by 4 bases, with 1 base of the junction left unmatched. CDR3 DNA: TGTGCCAGCAGTTACTCGGGACAGGGGGCGTACGAGCAGTACTTC. Its translation: CASSYSGQGAYEQYF.

CDR3 protein: CASSLVSGGANTGELFF. CDR3 in DNA: TGTGCCAGCAGTTTGGTCTCGGGCGGGGCGAACACCGGGGAGCTGTTTTTT. V and J are TRBV27 and TRBJ2-2, with D maybe TRBD2 (6 bases). The length of the CDR3 is 17 residues. V dropped 3 bases and J dropped 0 bases, with 14 bases sitting between them. CDR1 is MNHEY and CDR2 is SMNVEV in the germline V gene (reference sequence).

The V and J genes are TRBV2 and TRBJ2-7; 9 bases align to TRBD1. This CDR3 spans 14 amino acids. Losses at the gene ends were 7 bases for V and 4 bases for J; bases not matched to a gene: 8. From germline, CDR1 is SNHLY and CDR2 FYNNEI. Written as DNA, the CDR3 is TGTGCCAGCAAAGGGGACAGGGCGGCGTACGAGCAGTACTTC. It codes for CASKGDRAAYEQYF.

This clone came up a few times. This chain links TRBV30 with TRBJ2-5, with D perhaps matching TRBD2 (7 bases). The germline V gene encodes CDR1 GTSNPN and CDR2 SVGIG (reference sequence). The V and J ends lost 2 bases and 5 bases respectively, with 12 bases between them. This CDR3 spans 13 amino acids. The CDR3 nucleotides read TGTGCCTGGAGTCGGGGGGCCCCCGAGACCCAGTACTTC. This encodes CAWSRGAPETQYF. Variable domain in full (rest from reference TRBV30 and TRBJ2-5): SQTIHQWPATLVQPVGSPLSLECTVEGTSNPNLYWYRQAAGRGLQLLFYSVGIGQISSEVPQNLSASRPQDRQFILSSKKLLLSDSGFYLCAWSRGAPETQYFGPGTRLLVL.

J is TRBJ1-4 and V is TRBV27; TRBD1 matches 9 bases. In germline, CDR1 is MNHEY, CDR2 SMNVEV (reference sequence). The CDR3 is 14 residues long. After removal of 6 bases from V and 3 bases from J, the junction contained 2 bases not matched to a gene. The CDR3 spells CASRRTGANEKLFF. CDR3 DNA sequence: TGTGCCAGCAGACGGACAGGGGCTAATGAAAAACTGTTTTTT.

The chain has TRBV30 and TRBJ2-3, with TRBD1 identical over 7 bases. The CDR3 is 14 amino acids. Germline CDR1 is GTSNPN and CDR2 is SVGIG (reference sequence). Losses at the gene ends were 2 bases for V and 2 bases for J; bases not matched to a gene: 4. The CDR3 loop reads CAWSRGLLTDTQYF. CDR3 sequence (DNA): TGTGCCTGGAGTAGGGGGCTCCTCACAGATACGCAGTATTTT. The variable domain in full, completed from reference TRBV30 and TRBJ2-3, reads SQTIHQWPATLVQPVGSPLSLECTVEGTSNPNLYWYRQAAGRGLQLLFYSVGIGQISSEVPQNLSASRPQDRQFILSSKKLLLSDSGFYLCAWSRGLLTDTQYFGPGTRLTVL.

Worth noting for this clone: The final CDR3 position lacks the conserved phenylalanine or tryptophan, pointing to a likely read error. The chain uses TRBV19 and TRBJ1-6; 9 bases agree with TRBD1. J was trimmed by 5 bases and V by 7 bases; bases with no gene match: 12. Germline CDR1 is LNHDA and CDR2 is SQIVND (reference sequence). The CDR3 is 17 residues long. CDR3 in amino acids: CASTPRGQGDHNSPLHS. CDR3 in DNA: TGTGCCAGTACCCCAAGGGGACAGGGCGACCATAATTCACCCCTCCACTCT.

V is TRBV30 and J is TRBJ2-3, with 8 bases lining up with TRBD1. Per germline, CDR1 GTSNPN and CDR2 SVGIG (reference sequence). The V and J ends lost 4 bases and 0 bases, in that order; junction bases with no gene match: 6. The CDR3 spans 15 residues. The CDR3 loop is CAWNAGGSSTDTQYF. CDR3 bases: TGTGCCTGGAACGCAGGGGGCTCTAGCACAGATACGCAGTATTTT.

V and J are TRBV6-1 and TRBJ2-3; the match to TRBD1 covers 10 bases. The CDR3 is 16 amino acids. The germline V gene encodes CDR1 MNHNS and CDR2 SASEGT. The J segment lost 3 bases and the V segment lost 1 base, leaving 4 bases of the junction unmatched. The CDR3 DNA follows: TGTGCCAGCAGTGAAGGGACAGGGGGTGGGACAGATACGCAGTATTTT. This codes for CASSEGTGGGTDTQYF.

The CDR3 protein is CASRETSAGELFF. The CDR3 coding sequence is TGTGCCAGCAGGGAGACTAGCGCCGGGGAGCTGTTTTTT. V usage is TRBV7-9 and J usage is TRBJ2-2; 8 nucleotides match TRBD2. The CDR3 runs 13 residues. Germline CDR1 SEHNR, CDR2 FQNEAQ (reference sequence). The V segment lost 6 bases and the J segment 6 bases; nucleotides outside the gene matches: 3.

This chain connects TRBV5-1 to TRBJ2-5; TRBD2 matches at 7 bases. The CDR3 is made up of 18 amino acids. J was trimmed by 0 bases and V by 4 bases; bases with no gene match: 15. Germline V lookup: CDR1 SGHRS, CDR2 YFSETQ. CDR3 coding DNA: TGCGCCAGCAGCAAAATTCTAGCGGAAGGGGCGTACCAAGAGACCCAGTACTTC. Translated: CASSKILAEGAYQETQYF.

This clone was counted only a few times. V and J are TRBV5-1 and TRBJ1-2; 9 nucleotides line up with TRBD1. With 4 bases clipped from V and 4 bases from J, the junction kept 11 bases outside the gene matches. CDR3 length: 16 amino acids. Germline CDR1 and CDR2: SGHRS and YFSETQ. This CDR3 reads CASSRRRQGEVYGYTF. CDR3 nucleotide sequence: TGCGCCAGCAGCCGGAGAAGACAGGGGGAGGTCTATGGCTACACCTTC.

V usage is TRBV28 and J usage is TRBJ2-3; 8 bases align to TRBD1. The germline V gene encodes CDR1 MDHEN and CDR2 SYDVKM. The CDR3 totals 16 residues. V was clipped by 5 bases and J by 0 bases; unmatched bases: 7. The DNA for the CDR3 is TGTGCCAGCAGTAACCAGGGGGCGCGGAGCACAGATACGCAGTATTTT. This gives the protein CASSNQGARSTDTQYF.

The genes are TRBV5-1 and TRBJ2-2, with 7 bases aligning to TRBD1. Germline CDR1 is SGHRS and CDR2 is YFSETQ. The CDR3 contains 16 residues. V shed 2 bases and J 5 bases; nucleotides not matched to a gene: 9. The CDR3 DNA reads TGCGCCAGCAGCTTCGCCGGGACAGAGAGGACCGGGGAGCTGTTTTTT. This codes for CASSFAGTERTGELFF.

The rearrangement uses TRBV5-1 and TRBJ1-3, with D possibly matching TRBD1 (6 bases). The length of the CDR3 is 16 residues. With 0 bases removed from V and 2 bases from J, the gap between germline ends came to 12 bases. Germline-derived CDR1 and CDR2 are SGHRS and YFSETQ. The CDR3 loop is CASSLDGGSAGNTIYF. The CDR3 DNA reads TGCGCCAGCAGCTTGGATGGGGGCTCAGCTGGAAACACCATATATTTT.

The J gene is TRBJ1-4, the V gene TRBV19, with D maybe TRBD1 (6 bases). Germline CDR1 LNHDA, CDR2 SQIVND (reference sequence). With 5 bases removed from V and 0 bases from J, the gap between germline ends came to 16 bases. There are 17 residues in the CDR3. CDR3 coding DNA: TGTGCCAGTAGTCCTGAACAGGGAACTGCAACTAATGAAAAACTGTTTTTT. Residues: CASSPEQGTATNEKLFF.

The rearrangement uses TRBV2 and TRBJ1-4, with unresolved D. CDR1 and CDR2 from the germline V gene are SNHLY and FYNNEI. Trimming shortened V by 3 bases and J by 8 bases, and 13 bases separated the two germline ends. CDR3 length: 14 amino acids. CDR3 loop: CASSDLRVREKLFF. In nucleotides, the CDR3 is TGTGCCAGCAGTGACTTGAGGGTACGGGAAAAACTGTTTTTT.

This clone is a singleton in its sample. V gene TRBV29-1 combines with J gene TRBJ2-3; 12 nucleotides align to TRBD2. Germline V gene lookup returns CDR1 SQVTM and CDR2 ANQGSEA. This CDR3 has 15 residues. Germline trimming cut 7 bases from V and 0 bases from J; bases unmatched to any gene: 5. DNA for the CDR3: TGCAGCGCCTCGACTAGCGGGAGAAGCACAGATACGCAGTATTTT. It yields the protein CSASTSGRSTDTQYF.